The 10 T cell receptor beta chains below come from one sample, sequenced in a study of blood T cells in healthy people across ages. Then a second PCR, running about 6 to 11 cycles, was carried out with a sample-barcoded 5' primer and a J-beta primer mix. TCRdb re-called the 5' RACE reads with MiXCR, one entry per CDR3 protein. The table has roughly 2 million distinct CDR3 sequences, just under 50% seen once. Input material: blood. Source of these receptors: a woman in her thirties or forties in good health.

The chain combines TRBV3-1 with TRBJ2-7, with 9 bases that match TRBD1. Germline V gene lookup returns CDR1 LGHDT and CDR2 YNNKEL (reference sequence). The CDR3 loop spans 16 amino acids. Germline trimming cut 3 bases from V and 2 bases from J; bases unmatched to any gene: 8. The CDR3 reads CASSQDRGKKTYEQYF. CDR3 nucleotide sequence: TGTGCCAGCAGCCAGGACAGGGGAAAAAAGACCTACGAGCAGTACTTC.

The V and J genes are TRBV6-1 and TRBJ1-4; possibly TRBD1 for D (5 bases). This CDR3 comprises 11 residues. Looked up from germline, CDR1 is MNHNS and CDR2 is SASEGT. V was cut by 4 bases and J by 12 bases, with 9 bases left in between. CDR3 in amino acids: CASSAQGELFF. In DNA form, the CDR3 reads TGTGCCAGCAGTGCCCAAGGGGAACTGTTTTTT.

This clonotype was recorded at least ten times. The chain carries TRBV7-2 and TRBJ2-1, with D perhaps TRBD1 (5 bases). V shed 6 bases and J shed 6 bases, with 9 bases lying between them. Germline V gene lookup returns CDR1 SGHTA and CDR2 FQGNSA. This CDR3 spans 12 amino acids. In DNA, the CDR3 is TGTGCCAGCAGTTCAAGGGGCAATGAGCAGTTCTTC. It is translated as CASSSRGNEQFF.

The CDR3 protein is CATSDPASSGGFQETQYF. The CDR3 DNA follows: TGTGCCACCAGTGATCCAGCCTCTAGCGGGGGGTTCCAAGAGACCCAGTACTTC. The chain joins TRBV24-1 to TRBJ2-5, with 11 bases fitting TRBD2. Germline-derived CDR1 and CDR2 are KGHDR and SFDVKD. This CDR3 comprises 18 residues. Trimming at V came to 3 bases and at J to 1 base, leaving 9 bases not matched to a gene.

This rearrangement joins TRBV13 to TRBJ2-5; 9 nucleotides match TRBD2. Trimming at V came to 6 bases and at J to 11 bases, leaving 16 bases not matched to a gene. Germline loops: CDR1 PRHDT, CDR2 FYEKMQ (reference sequence). The CDR3 runs to 15 residues. CDR3: CASRPSGGPLNEQYF. The DNA of the CDR3 is TGTGCCAGCAGACCCAGCGGGGGGCCCCTGAATGAGCAGTACTTC.

This clonotype showed up just a few times. The chain carries TRBV4-2 and TRBJ2-7; D is unclear. Germline loops: CDR1 LGHNA, CDR2 YNFKEQ. This CDR3 comprises 13 residues. The ends were cut back, 0 bases at V and 6 bases at J, with 9 bases in the middle. CDR3 in amino acids: CASSQDGASEQYF. Written as DNA, the CDR3 is TGTGCCAGCAGCCAAGACGGAGCTAGCGAGCAGTACTTC.

This chain joins TRBV10-1 and TRBJ2-7; possible D gene TRBD1, 6 bases. V was clipped by 2 bases and J by 8 bases, with 10 bases between them. The CDR3 length is 12 residues. Germline V CDR1 and CDR2: WNHNN, SYGVQD (reference sequence). CDR3 loop: CASSEPQGKQYF. CDR3 sequence (DNA): TGCGCCAGCAGTGAGCCGCAGGGGAAGCAGTACTTC.

V and J are TRBV12-3 or TRBV12-4 and TRBJ1-6; D not resolved. Trimming took off 7 bases at V and 8 bases at J, with 15 bases between the two ends. The CDR3 sequence is 14 residues long. This chain's CDR3 is CASTTRELYSPLHF. The CDR3 DNA reads as TGTGCCAGCACCACCCGGGAGCTCTATTCACCCCTCCACTTT.

A word on this clonotype: One end of the junction varies from germline; a read error may be responsible. This chain links TRBV3-1 with TRBJ2-3; possible D gene TRBD2, 5 bases. The CDR3 spans 13 residues. The germline V gene has CDR1 LGHDT and CDR2 YNNKEL (reference sequence). The CDR3 protein is CASSLASIDTQYF. In DNA form, the CDR3 reads TGTGCCAGCAGCCTGGCTAGCATAGATACGCAGTATTTT.

This chain joins TRBV7-8 and TRBJ2-1; 9 positions agree with TRBD2. The V and J ends lost 2 bases and 3 bases, in that order; junction bases with no gene match: 14. Germline V gene lookup returns CDR1 SGHVS and CDR2 FQNEAQ. There are 19 residues in the CDR3. CDR3 sequence reads: CASSLRASGGPSYYNEQFF. The CDR3 DNA is TGTGCCAGCAGCTTACGGGCCAGCGGGGGGCCCAGTTACTACAATGAGCAGTTCTTC.